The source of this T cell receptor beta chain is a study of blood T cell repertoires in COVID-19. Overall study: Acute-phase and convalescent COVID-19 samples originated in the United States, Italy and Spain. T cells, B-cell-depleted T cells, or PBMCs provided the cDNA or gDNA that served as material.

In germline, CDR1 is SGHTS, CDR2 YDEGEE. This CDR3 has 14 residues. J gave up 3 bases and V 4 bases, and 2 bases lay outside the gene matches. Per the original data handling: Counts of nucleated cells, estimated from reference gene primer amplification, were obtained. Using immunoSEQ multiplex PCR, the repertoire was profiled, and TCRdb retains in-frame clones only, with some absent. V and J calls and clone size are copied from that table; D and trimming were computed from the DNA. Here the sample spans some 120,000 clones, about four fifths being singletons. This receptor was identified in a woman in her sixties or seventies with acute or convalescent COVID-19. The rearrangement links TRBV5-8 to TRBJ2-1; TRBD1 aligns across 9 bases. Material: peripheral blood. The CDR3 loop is CASSRQGVYNEQFF. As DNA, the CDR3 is TGTGCCAGCAGCCGACAGGGGGTCTACAATGAGCAGTTCTTC.